The 14 T cell receptor beta chains in this list originate from one sample, sequenced in a study of STAT5B mutations in CD4+ large granular lymphocyte leukemia. TCRdb's table, derived via immunoSEQ multiplex PCR, lists solely in-frame clones and lacks some. This table holds about 38,000 clones, 75% to 85% found once. Sample: CD4+ T cells from blood buffy coats. These receptors were obtained from a human donor in good health.

The chain is built from TRBV7-3 and TRBJ2-1; no reliable D call. CDR3 length: 13 amino acids. Germline values: CDR1 SGHTA, CDR2 FQGTGA. Trimming left V 5 bases short and J 3 bases short, with 8 bases between. CDR3 in amino acids: CASSPTIYNEQFF. The CDR3 DNA sequence: TGTGCCAGCAGCCCTACGATCTACAATGAGCAGTTCTTC.

The chain carries TRBV7-9 and TRBJ2-2; possibly TRBD1 for D (6 bases). The CDR3 extends over 16 amino acids. The V end lost 5 bases, the J end lost 0 bases, and 13 bases lay between the germline ends. The germline V gene has CDR1 SEHNR and CDR2 FQNEAQ (reference sequence). The CDR3 is CASSPRGSANTGELFF. Written as DNA, the CDR3 is TGTGCCAGCAGCCCCAGGGGCAGTGCGAACACCGGGGAGCTGTTTTTT.

The chain employs TRBV6-6 and TRBJ1-5; 8 bases map to TRBD1. CDR3 size: 16 residues. Germline V gives CDR1 MNHNY, CDR2 SVGAGI (reference sequence). V was pared by 6 bases and J by 5 bases, with 12 bases of the junction left unmatched. The CDR3 is CASSPNPDRADQPQHF. The CDR3 DNA follows: TGTGCCAGCAGCCCGAACCCGGACAGGGCGGATCAGCCCCAGCATTTT.

This chain links TRBV11-2 with TRBJ2-7; 9 bases are a match to TRBD1. The V gene's germline CDR1 is SGHAT and CDR2 FQNNGV. The V segment lost 5 bases and the J segment 5 bases; nucleotides outside the gene matches: 4. This CDR3 contains 13 residues. As DNA, the CDR3 is TGTGCCAGCAGCACCGGGACAGGGAACGAGCAGTACTTC. It specifies CASSTGTGNEQYF.

The CDR3 region is CSVVVTGGANEQFF. The CDR3 DNA follows: TGCAGCGTTGTGGTGACGGGAGGAGCCAATGAGCAGTTCTTC. The chain is built from TRBV29-1 and TRBJ2-1, with 7 bases identical to TRBD2. After removal of 4 bases from V and 6 bases from J, the junction contained 9 bases not matched to a gene. Germline lookup yields CDR1 SQVTM and CDR2 ANQGSEA. The CDR3 sequence is 14 residues long.

The CDR3: CASTQGGYYNEQFF. In DNA form, the CDR3 reads TGTGCCAGCACTCAGGGGGGGTATTACAATGAGCAGTTCTTC. The chain combines TRBV7-2 with TRBJ2-1, with D tentatively TRBD1 or TRBD2 (7 bases each). CDR1 is SGHTA and CDR2 is FQGNSA in the germline V gene. The ends were cut back, 7 bases at V and 4 bases at J, with 14 bases in the middle. The CDR3 runs 14 residues.

The V call is TRBV7-3, the J call TRBJ2-1, with no clear D. Germline V gene lookup returns CDR1 SGHTA and CDR2 FQGTGA. This CDR3 has 13 amino acids. Trimming left V 5 bases short and J 8 bases short, with 13 bases between. This CDR3 is CASSPPSVDEQFF. The CDR3 bases are TGTGCCAGCAGCCCCCCCTCGGTCGATGAGCAGTTCTTC.

V is TRBV11-2 and J is TRBJ2-7; 9 positions agree with TRBD2. The CDR3 contains 15 residues. Germline assignment: CDR1 SGHAT and CDR2 FQNNGV. V lost 5 bases, J lost 3 bases, and 8 bases stayed unmatched. The CDR3 nucleotides are TGTGCCAGCAGCGAGGGGACTAGCTTAAGCTACGAGCAGTACTTC. Amino acid sequence: CASSEGTSLSYEQYF. Complete variable domain (other parts from reference TRBV11-2 and TRBJ2-7): EAGVAQSPRYKIIEKRQSVAFWCNPISGHATLYWYQQILGQGPKLLIQFQNNGVVDDSQLPKDRFSAERLKGVDSTLKIQPAKLEDSAVYLCASSEGTSLSYEQYFGPGTRLTVT.

J is TRBJ2-5 and V is TRBV7-8, with no clear D. V was clipped by 1 base and J by 3 bases, with 9 bases between them. This CDR3 spans 14 amino acids. Germline CDR1 reads SGHVS; CDR2 reads FQNEAQ. The CDR3 loop reads CASSLGVVEETQYF. The CDR3, as DNA: TGTGCCAGCAGCTTAGGGGTGGTGGAAGAGACCCAGTACTTC.

This clone was detected a few times. CDR3 coding DNA: TGTGCCAGCAGCGCGGGTCAGCGGGTTGGCTACACCTTC. Protein product: CASSAGQRVGYTF. V gene TRBV7-9 combines with J gene TRBJ1-2; D remains ambiguous. Germline values: CDR1 SEHNR, CDR2 FQNEAQ (reference sequence). The CDR3 runs 13 residues. V was trimmed by 5 bases and J by 7 bases, leaving 14 bases between them.

The rearrangement uses TRBV6-6 and TRBJ2-7, with no clear D. Looked up from germline, CDR1 is MNHNY and CDR2 is SVGAGI (reference sequence). V lost 7 bases to trimming and J lost 0 bases, with 13 bases between them. The CDR3 runs to 14 residues. CDR3 in DNA: TGTGCCAGCACTCCCCTCGGAAACTCCTACGAGCAGTACTTC. Translating it yields CASTPLGNSYEQYF.

The gene calls are TRBV6-4 and TRBJ1-2; D call uncertain. V was clipped by 2 bases and J by 8 bases, with 18 bases between them. The CDR3 contains 15 residues. Germline CDR1 and CDR2: MRHNA and SNTAGT. The chain's CDR3 is CASSDIGSPADGYTF. The CDR3 DNA is TGTGCCAGCAGTGACATTGGGAGTCCGGCGGACGGCTACACCTTC.

A few counts support this clone. The gene calls are TRBV19 and TRBJ1-2, with TRBD1 identical over 8 bases. Trimming at V came to 4 bases and at J to 2 bases, leaving 6 bases not matched to a gene. Germline V CDR1 and CDR2: LNHDA, SQIVND (reference sequence). The length of the CDR3 is 15 residues. CDR3 protein: CASSTIQGANYGYTF. CDR3 bases: TGTGCCAGTAGTACGATCCAGGGGGCGAACTATGGCTACACCTTC.

The V and J genes are TRBV18 and TRBJ1-2; D perhaps matches TRBD1 (6 bases). The CDR3 has 15 amino acids. Trimming took 3 bases from V and 4 from J, leaving 15 bases between them. Germline V lookup: CDR1 KGHSH, CDR2 LQKENI. CDR3 residues: CASSPMQGLSYGYTF. In DNA, the CDR3 is TGTGCCAGCTCACCGATGCAGGGGTTAAGCTATGGCTACACCTTC.